The present T cell receptor (beta chain) was sequenced within a study of regulatory T cells in long-lasting Graves disease. This clonotype occurred many times. Time point given: persistent/refractory GD, antithyroid drugs over 5 years with positive TRAb. The authors made the TCR library using RNA they extracted from PBMCs. This CDR3 contains 17 residues. V lost 6 bases, J lost 8 bases, and 15 bases stayed unmatched. Per germline, CDR1 MNHEY and CDR2 SVGEGT. Building of the TCR beta libraries involved iRepertoire HTBI primers and Arm-PCR of CDR3 regions. One entry per CDR3 protein results from TCRdb running MiXCR on the multiplex PCR reads. The sample records a few hundred thousand distinct CDR3 sequences, around a fifth being singletons.

The specimen was peripheral blood mononuclear cells (PBMCs), collected when the disease was refractory, from a patient treated with antithyroid drugs. The chain has TRBV6-2 or TRBV6-3 and TRBJ1-5; 11 bases align to TRBD1. This clonotype originated in a female donor with Graves disease. In DNA, the CDR3 is TGTGCCAGCAGCCAGGGACAGGGGGTCGGTAGGGATGAGCCCCAGCATTTT. Its translation: CASSQGQGVGRDEPQHF.